The sequence of this T cell receptor beta chain was determined in a study of cytomegalovirus exposure and HLA in healthy donors. Findings of the study overall: The authors considered a cluster of highly shared sequence variants likely to be a sequencing artifact. The authors later linked a missense DCLRE1C variant to TCR beta V- and J-gene trimming.

PCR was performed using 60 Vbeta and 13 Jbeta primers. Only in-frame clones appear in the TCRdb table, and some are missing; sequencing was by immunoSEQ multiplex PCR. Among about 160,000 clones, roughly 84% were seen once, and the ten largest hold 1.5%. CDR1 and CDR2 from the germline V gene are SGDLS and YYNGEE. V was pared by 3 bases and J by 0 bases, with 19 bases between. CDR3 length equals 19 residues. Concerning this clone: Its target is unknown.

The clonotype comes from a male donor in good health and CMV-seronegative. The sample consisted of PBMCs. V gene TRBV9 combines with J gene TRBJ2-6; possible D gene TRBD2, 6 bases. This chain's CDR3 is CASSGRRGDSYSGANVLTF. The CDR3 DNA is TGTGCCAGCAGCGGGCGGAGGGGAGACAGCTACTCTGGGGCCAACGTCCTGACTTTC.